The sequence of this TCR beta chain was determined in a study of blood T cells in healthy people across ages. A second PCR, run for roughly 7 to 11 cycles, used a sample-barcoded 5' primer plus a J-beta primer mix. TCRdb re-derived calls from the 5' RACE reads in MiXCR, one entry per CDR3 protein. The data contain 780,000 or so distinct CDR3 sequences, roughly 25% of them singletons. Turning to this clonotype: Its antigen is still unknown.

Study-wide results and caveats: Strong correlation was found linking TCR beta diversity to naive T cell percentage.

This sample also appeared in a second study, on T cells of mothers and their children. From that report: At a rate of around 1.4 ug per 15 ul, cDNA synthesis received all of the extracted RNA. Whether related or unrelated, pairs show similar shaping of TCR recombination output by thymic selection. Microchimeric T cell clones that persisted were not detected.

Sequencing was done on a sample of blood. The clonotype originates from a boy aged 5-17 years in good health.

CDR3 DNA sequence: TGTGCCATAACAGTTGGTCGGGGCACTGAAGCTTTCTTT. Protein product: CAITVGRGTEAFF. The J gene is TRBJ1-1, the V gene TRBV2; no clear D. Germline-derived CDR1 and CDR2 are SNHLY and FYNNEI. V lost 10 bases and J 4 bases, leaving 16 bases between the germline ends. The CDR3 totals 13 residues.